This record concerns one T cell receptor beta chain sequence. The antigen is unknown. These data come from a study of shared clonotypes between healthy human individuals. Study observations and caveats: The low donor count limited represented genetic and exposure-history diversity.

Germline V gives CDR1 LNHNV, CDR2 YYDKDF (reference sequence). Trimming removed 1 base from V and 3 bases from J, with 16 bases in between. The CDR3 spans 16 residues. Sequenced by immunoSEQ multiplex PCR; TCRdb stores in-frame clones only, minus some. The table records over a million clones, roughly 74% of them present only once. The receptor's source is a man aged 18-30 years in good health. Some clones in this sample may be carry-over from other donors' samples. Material for sequencing was memory CD4+ T cells from PBMCs. The subset denotes: CD45RA-negative fraction. This chain uses TRBV15 with TRBJ2-7, with TRBD2 as a possible D gene (6 bases). The DNA of the CDR3 is TGTGCCACCAGCAGAGGGAAAGGGACTCTCAACTACGAGCAGTACTTC. Amino acid sequence: CATSRGKGTLNYEQYF.